The 2 T cell receptor beta chains below come from one sample, sequenced in a study of blood T cell repertoires in COVID-19. TCRdb's table, derived via immunoSEQ multiplex PCR, lists solely in-frame clones and lacks some. Of 40,000 to 50,000 clones detected, over 85% appear once; the ten largest clones hold approximately 4%. Material for sequencing was peripheral blood. All receptors derive from a human donor in a cohort sampled during active COVID-19.

There are a few counts of this clone. V gene TRBV27 combines with J gene TRBJ2-7; 9 bases are shared with TRBD2. J lost 6 bases, V lost 3 bases, and 9 bases had no gene match. This CDR3 is 15 amino acids long. Germline values: CDR1 MNHEY, CDR2 SMNVEV (reference sequence). CDR3 bases: TGTGCCAGCAGTTTCTCCGGGACTAGCTTACGCGAGCAGTACGTC. Translated, it gives CASSFSGTSLREQYV.

This clone was seen a handful of times. This rearrangement joins TRBV4-2 to TRBJ1-3, with D perhaps TRBD1 (6 bases). The V end lost 0 bases, the J end lost 5 bases, and 8 bases lay between the germline ends. CDR1 is LGHNA and CDR2 is YNFKEQ in the germline V gene. This CDR3 is built from 14 residues. The CDR3 sequence: CASSQEGHRNTIYF. The CDR3 DNA reads TGTGCCAGCAGCCAAGAGGGACACCGAAACACCATATATTTT.